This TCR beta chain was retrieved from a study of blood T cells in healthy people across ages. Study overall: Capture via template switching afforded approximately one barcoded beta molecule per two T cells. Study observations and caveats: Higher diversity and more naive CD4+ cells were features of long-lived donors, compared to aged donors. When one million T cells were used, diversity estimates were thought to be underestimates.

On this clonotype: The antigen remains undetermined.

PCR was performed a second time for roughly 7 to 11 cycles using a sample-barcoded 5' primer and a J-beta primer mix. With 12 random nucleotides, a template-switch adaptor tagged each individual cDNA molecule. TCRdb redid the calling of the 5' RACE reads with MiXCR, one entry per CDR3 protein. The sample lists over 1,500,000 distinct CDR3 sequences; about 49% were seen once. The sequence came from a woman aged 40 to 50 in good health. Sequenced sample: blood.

The CDR3 bases are TGTGCCAGCAGCTTTTCAAGACAGGGCCGAGAGACCCAGTACTTC. This sequence encodes CASSFSRQGRETQYF. The rearrangement uses TRBV7-2 and TRBJ2-5, with 7 bases lining up with TRBD1. Germline values: CDR1 SGHTA, CDR2 FQGNSA. Unmatched junction bases numbered 8, after V lost 3 bases and J lost 4 bases. The CDR3 sequence is 15 residues long.